This TCR beta chain was identified during a study of shared clonotypes between healthy human individuals. Study results and limitations: Enrolling few donors narrowed the genetic and exposure-history diversity that was represented. Naive CD4 clonotypes overlapped across a handful of donors at roughly 5%.

The CDR3 has 13 amino acids. Trimming stripped 6 bases from V and 0 bases from J, with 8 bases between. Germline V CDR1 and CDR2: KGHSH, LQKENI. Worth noting for this clone: Its target is unknown.

At the deep level, the assay was run. The method was immunoSEQ multiplex PCR; TCRdb's version includes in-frame clones alone and lacks a portion of them. The repertoire consists of 700,000 or so clones, with around 72% occurring once and the leading ten covering roughly 1.8%. The sample consisted of memory CD4+ T cells sorted from blood. Regarding subset: CD45RA-negative fraction. The receptor was isolated from a woman aged 25-40 years in good health. The J gene is TRBJ2-5, the V gene TRBV18; D is unclear. The CDR3 is CASSAKYQETQYF. The CDR3 bases are TGTGCCAGCTCGGCAAAGTACCAAGAGACCCAGTACTTC.